What follows are 32 T cell receptor beta chains derived from one specimen sequenced in a study of T cell responses to AZD1222 COVID-19 vaccine. Method: immunoSEQ multiplex PCR; TCRdb's copy keeps in-frame clones and lacks some. The sample comprises tens of thousands of clones, almost 90% of which are singletons, and around a tenth rests with the top ten. Here the sequenced sample was peripheral blood, taken on day 0 of MenACWY control vaccination. These receptors all stem from an adult in good health.

This chain connects TRBV18 to TRBJ1-1; maybe TRBD1 (6 bases). This CDR3 spans 13 amino acids. Germline lookup yields CDR1 KGHSH and CDR2 LQKENI. V lost 6 bases and J 5 bases, leaving 13 bases between the germline ends. Here the CDR3 reads CASSQGISTEAFF. In DNA form, the CDR3 reads TGTGCCAGCTCGCAGGGGATTTCAACTGAAGCTTTCTTT.

The rearrangement joins TRBV19 to TRBJ1-3; unclear D gene. CDR1 is LNHDA, CDR2 SQIVND, per germline (reference sequence). The CDR3 totals 18 residues. Trimming cost V 3 bases and J 0 bases, with 18 bases left between them. CDR3 sequence (DNA): TGTGCCAGTAGTATCCCCCGGTCTCTAGGAACCTCTGGAAACACCATATATTTT. This codes for CASSIPRSLGTSGNTIYF.

This sequence joins TRBV28 and TRBJ2-1; 10 nucleotides line up with TRBD1. V trimming: 6 bases; J trimming: 8 bases; junction bases outside the gene matches: 7. CDR3 length: 14 residues. CDR1 and CDR2 from the germline V gene are MDHEN and SYDVKM. CDR3: CASSRDRGTDEQFF. As DNA, the CDR3 is TGTGCCAGCAGCCGGGACAGGGGAACGGATGAGCAGTTCTTC.

The chain employs TRBV5-1 and TRBJ1-1; 10 nucleotides line up with TRBD1. Per germline, CDR1 SGHRS and CDR2 YFSETQ. The CDR3 length is 14 residues. J gave up 5 bases and V 3 bases, and 4 bases lay outside the gene matches. DNA for the CDR3: TGCGCCAGCAGCTCCCCGGGACAGGGGACTGAAGCTTTCTTT. Encoded protein: CASSSPGQGTEAFF.

CDR3 in DNA: TGCGCCAGCAGCTATAACGTACAGGGACCGAACACTGAAGCTTTCTTT. Amino acids: CASSYNVQGPNTEAFF. This chain joins TRBV5-1 and TRBJ1-1; tentative D call: TRBD1 (6 bases). V shed 3 bases and J shed 1 base, with 16 bases lying between them. The CDR3 has 16 amino acids. The germline gives CDR1 SGHRS, CDR2 YFSETQ.

This sequence joins TRBV18 and TRBJ1-1; D not resolved. Trimming cost V 0 bases and J 4 bases, with 12 bases left between them. Germline CDR1 KGHSH, CDR2 LQKENI. The CDR3 length is 15 residues. The CDR3 spells CASSPPTVGSTEAFF. The CDR3 coding sequence is TGTGCCAGCTCACCACCTACGGTGGGAAGCACTGAAGCTTTCTTT.

The chain combines TRBV6-6 with TRBJ1-4; the match to TRBD1 covers 8 bases. The CDR3 loop spans 15 amino acids. Losses at the gene ends were 6 bases for V and 4 bases for J; bases not matched to a gene: 7. Germline V gene data show CDR1 as MNHNY and CDR2 as SVGAGI (reference sequence). CDR3 loop: CASSIAGQGNEKLFF. The CDR3 region has the DNA TGTGCCAGCAGCATAGCAGGACAGGGTAATGAAAAACTGTTTTTT.

The chain uses TRBV9 and TRBJ1-2, with 8 positions matching TRBD1. There are 14 residues in the CDR3. Germline V gene data show CDR1 as SGDLS and CDR2 as YYNGEE. After removal of 1 base from V and 7 bases from J, the junction contained 6 bases not matched to a gene. CDR3 amino acids: CASSVLGQASGYTF. CDR3 nucleotides: TGTGCCAGCAGCGTATTGGGACAGGCGTCTGGCTACACCTTC.

V is TRBV2 and J is TRBJ2-1; 8 bases match TRBD1. The CDR3 length is 16 residues. The germline CDR1 and CDR2 sequences are SNHLY and FYNNEI. J gave up 7 bases and V 5 bases, and 13 bases lay outside the gene matches. As DNA, the CDR3 is TGTGCCAGCAGTCCCAGGGGGCAAGGGGTTGGTAATGAGCAGTTCTTC. It specifies CASSPRGQGVGNEQFF.

The V call is TRBV15, the J call TRBJ1-1; the D gene is possibly TRBD1 (5 bases). Per the germline V gene, CDR1 is LNHNV and CDR2 is YYDKDF (reference sequence). Trimming left V 0 bases short and J 4 bases short, with 9 bases between. CDR3 size: 14 residues. CDR3 residues: CATSRDPGVTEAFF. As DNA, the CDR3 is TGTGCCACCAGCAGAGACCCGGGGGTCACTGAAGCTTTCTTT.

V gene TRBV15 combines with J gene TRBJ2-5; D not resolved. In germline, CDR1 is LNHNV, CDR2 YYDKDF (reference sequence). Trimming took 3 bases from V and 5 from J, leaving 7 bases between them. The CDR3 has 12 amino acids. CDR3 sequence: CATSRPLETQYF. The CDR3 DNA reads TGTGCCACCAGCAGGCCCCTGGAGACCCAGTACTTC. The whole variable domain, remainder taken from reference TRBV15 and TRBJ2-5, is DAMVIQNPRYQVTQFGKPVTLSCSQTLNHNVMYWYQQKSSQAPKLLFHYYDKDFNNEADTPDNFQSRRPNTSFCFLDIRSPGLGDTAMYLCATSRPLETQYFGPGTRLLVL.

The rearrangement uses TRBV21-1 and TRBJ2-7; the table's D gene call, TRBD1, was not cross checked with the DNA. TRBV21-1 corresponds to a pseudogene. The CDR3 is made up of 14 amino acids. CDR3 region: CASPNRGQGGQQYF. The CDR3 DNA reads as TGTGCCAGCCCCAACCGGGGACAGGGGGGCCAGCAGTACTTC.

The CDR3 loop reads CASSRSLDQPQHF. The CDR3 DNA reads as TGTGCCAGCAGCCGCTCGTTAGATCAGCCCCAGCATTTT. The rearrangement links TRBV11-2 to TRBJ1-5, with D hard to call. Looked up from germline, CDR1 is SGHAT and CDR2 is FQNNGV. The CDR3 extends over 13 amino acids. With 5 bases removed from V and 5 bases from J, the gap between germline ends came to 10 bases.

The chain uses TRBV4-1 and TRBJ2-1, with TRBD2 identical over 14 bases. CDR1 MGHRA and CDR2 YSYEKL come from the germline V gene. The CDR3 length is 16 residues. V dropped 5 bases and J dropped 9; count of bases not matched to a gene: 9. The CDR3 nucleotides read TGCGCCAGCAGCATACCGGGACTAGCGGGGGTGGGTGAGCAGTTCTTC. Protein product: CASSIPGLAGVGEQFF.

V gene TRBV5-4 combines with J gene TRBJ1-2, with D perhaps matching TRBD1 (5 bases). From germline, CDR1 is SGHNT and CDR2 YYREEE (reference sequence). This CDR3 has 17 residues. V gave up 4 bases and J gave up 1 base, with 20 bases separating them. This CDR3 is CASSPGDQGKDNYGYTF. CDR3 sequence (DNA): TGTGCCAGCAGCCCCGGGGACCAGGGCAAAGATAACTATGGCTACACCTTC. Full variable domain (missing parts from reference TRBV5-4 and TRBJ1-2): ETGVTQSPTHLIKTRGQQVTLRCSSQSGHNTVSWYQQALGQGPQFIFQYYREEENGRGNFPPRFSGLQFPNYSSELNVNALELDDSALYLCASSPGDQGKDNYGYTFGSGTRLTVV.

The rearrangement uses TRBV21-1 and TRBJ1-2; the table gives TRBD1 as D, unverified against the DNA. TRBV21-1 is a pseudogene segment. CDR3 length: 13 amino acids. This CDR3 is CASSKAKGGGYTF. CDR3 DNA: TGTGCCAGCAGCAAAGCGAAAGGGGGAGGCTACACCTTC.

The DNA for the CDR3 is TGTGCCAGCAGCTCAACGACAGGATCGAGGCAGTACTTC. Translating it yields CASSSTTGSRQYF. The chain links TRBV6-6 to TRBJ2-7, with D perhaps matching TRBD1 (6 bases). V was cut by 6 bases and J by 9 bases, with 18 bases left in between. The CDR3 has 13 residues. Germline CDR1 reads MNHNY; CDR2 reads SVGAGI (reference sequence).

The sample holds one count of this clone. The rearrangement uses TRBV7-3 and TRBJ2-1, with D maybe TRBD2 (7 bases). This CDR3 region has 15 residues. Germline CDR1 and CDR2: SGHTA and FQGTGA. The V end was cut by 5 bases, the J end by 2 bases, with 13 bases between. The CDR3 reads CASSPSGGPYNEQFF. The CDR3 DNA reads as TGTGCCAGCAGCCCCTCGGGGGGCCCCTACAATGAGCAGTTCTTC. The full variable domain, completed using reference TRBV7-3 and TRBJ2-1, is GAGVSQTPSNKVTEKGKYVELRCDPISGHTALYWYRQSLGQGPEFLIYFQGTGAADDSGLPNDRFFAVRPEGSVSTLKIQRTERGDSAVYLCASSPSGGPYNEQFFGPGTRLTVL.

This sequence joins TRBV6-5 and TRBJ1-1; weak D call: TRBD1 (6 bases). The CDR3 covers 14 residues. The V end was cut by 7 bases, the J end by 5 bases, with 17 bases between. Per germline, CDR1 MNHEY and CDR2 SVGAGI. The CDR3 here is CASTKQGAKTEAFF. Written as DNA, the CDR3 is TGTGCCAGCACCAAACAGGGAGCAAAAACTGAAGCTTTCTTT.

DNA of the CDR3: TGTGCCAGCAGTGAAGAGGGCGGTCAGCCCCAGCATTTT. Protein product: CASSEEGGQPQHF. V and J are TRBV2 and TRBJ1-5; D is unresolved. Trimming cost V 1 base and J 6 bases, with 7 bases left between them. CDR3 length: 13 residues. The V gene's germline CDR1 is SNHLY and CDR2 FYNNEI.

V is TRBV7-2 and J is TRBJ1-6; D is unclear. Germline V lookup: CDR1 SGHTA, CDR2 FQGNSA. The CDR3 loop spans 18 amino acids. Trimming took 1 base from V and 0 from J, leaving 13 bases between them. CDR3 sequence reads: CASSLESGMSSYNSPLHF. The CDR3 DNA sequence: TGTGCCAGCAGCTTAGAATCAGGAATGAGCTCCTATAATTCACCCCTCCACTTT.

This chain joins TRBV11-3 and TRBJ2-2; the D is unclear. Germline CDR1 SGHNT, CDR2 YENEEA. The CDR3 loop spans 15 amino acids. V was cut by 0 bases and J by 7 bases, with 12 bases left in between. The CDR3 sequence is CASSLDSTSYGELFF. The CDR3, as DNA: TGTGCCAGCAGCTTAGATTCGACGAGCTACGGGGAGCTGTTTTTT.

This chain links TRBV7-3 with TRBJ2-1; perhaps TRBD1 as D (5 bases). The germline CDR1 and CDR2 sequences are SGHTA and FQGTGA. V was cut by 5 bases and J by 8 bases, with 10 bases left in between. The CDR3 totals 12 residues. CDR3 nucleotides: TGTGCCAGCAGCCCCCAAGGGGATGAGCAGTTCTTC. Translated, it gives CASSPQGDEQFF.

This clone was seen more than once but under ten times. Here the CDR3 reads CASSTDRGPRGYTF. In nucleotides, the CDR3 is TGTGCCAGCAGCACGGACAGGGGGCCTCGTGGCTACACCTTC. The chain combines TRBV7-2 with TRBJ1-2; 11 positions match TRBD1. V dropped 5 bases and J dropped 7; count of bases not matched to a gene: 6. The CDR3 sequence is 14 residues long. Germline V gene data show CDR1 as SGHTA and CDR2 as FQGNSA.

J is TRBJ2-7 and V is TRBV11-2; D remains unclear. The CDR3 runs 14 residues. Germline V gives CDR1 SGHAT, CDR2 FQNNGV. The V and J ends lost 1 base and 1 base respectively, with 8 bases between them. CDR3 sequence (DNA): TGTGCCAGCAGCTTAGGTTTGATTTCCTACGAGCAGTACTTC. This sequence encodes CASSLGLISYEQYF. The entire variable domain, with the rest obtained from reference TRBV11-2 and TRBJ2-7, is as follows: EAGVAQSPRYKIIEKRQSVAFWCNPISGHATLYWYQQILGQGPKLLIQFQNNGVVDDSQLPKDRFSAERLKGVDSTLKIQPAKLEDSAVYLCASSLGLISYEQYFGPGTRLTVT.

J is TRBJ1-5 and V is TRBV3-1 (or the pseudogene TRBV3-2); D is possibly TRBD1 (5 bases). There are 15 residues in the CDR3. Trimming took 4 bases from V and 7 from J, leaving 17 bases between them. Germline assignment: CDR1 LGHDT and CDR2 YNNKEL (reference sequence). CDR3 bases: TGTGCCAGCAGCCCTTCTTTCTGGGACGGCCAGCCCCAGCATTTT. Amino acid sequence: CASSPSFWDGQPQHF.

This rearrangement joins TRBV6-1 to TRBJ1-2; D uncertain. CDR3 size: 13 residues. Germline-derived CDR1 and CDR2 are MNHNS and SASEGT. The ends were cut back, 3 bases at V and 2 bases at J, with 7 bases in the middle. This CDR3 reads CASSDRRNYGYTF. CDR3 DNA sequence: TGTGCCAGCAGTGACCGGCGAAACTATGGCTACACCTTC.

This chain connects TRBV18 to TRBJ1-1; TRBD1 might be the D (5 bases). Germline loops: CDR1 KGHSH, CDR2 LQKENI. Between the trimmed V and J ends, which lost 3 bases and 1 base, there was a span of 9 bases. The CDR3 totals 14 residues. CDR3 residues: CASSPWGWNTEAFF. The CDR3 DNA is TGTGCCAGCTCACCGTGGGGGTGGAACACTGAAGCTTTCTTT.

This chain connects TRBV10-3 to TRBJ1-5, with D unresolved. The V gene's germline CDR1 is ENHRY and CDR2 SYGVKD. The CDR3 loop spans 18 amino acids. V was cut by 0 bases and J by 2 bases, with 17 bases left in between. Here the CDR3 DNA reads TGTGCCATCAGTGAGTCGAATTTTAGGGTCATACGCAATCAGCCCCAGCATTTT. Translating it yields CAISESNFRVIRNQPQHF.

The rearrangement links TRBV7-2 to TRBJ2-2, with a possible D match to TRBD2 (5 bases). Germline V gives CDR1 SGHTA, CDR2 FQGNSA. The V end was cut by 1 base, the J end by 0 bases, with 9 bases between. The CDR3 consists of 16 residues. CDR3 loop: CASSLVAGTNTGELFF. DNA for the CDR3: TGTGCCAGCAGCTTAGTGGCCGGGACGAACACCGGGGAGCTGTTTTTT.

J is TRBJ2-3 and V is TRBV5-1; tentative D call: TRBD2 (6 bases). Germline V gene sequence: CDR1 SGHRS, CDR2 YFSETQ. The CDR3 has 14 amino acids. Trimming took off 6 bases at V and 0 bases at J, with 11 bases between the two ends. CDR3 in DNA: TGCGCCAGCATCTCGGGGGAGAGCACAGATACGCAGTATTTT. This encodes CASISGESTDTQYF.

The CDR3 bases are TGTGCCAGCGGGACAGGGGCCTCCTACGAGCAGTACTTC. It yields the protein CASGTGASYEQYF. The chain is built from TRBV28 and TRBJ2-7, with 10 positions matching TRBD1. V lost 8 bases and J lost 0; bases outside the gene matches: 1. The V gene's germline CDR1 is MDHEN and CDR2 SYDVKM. CDR3 size: 13 residues.